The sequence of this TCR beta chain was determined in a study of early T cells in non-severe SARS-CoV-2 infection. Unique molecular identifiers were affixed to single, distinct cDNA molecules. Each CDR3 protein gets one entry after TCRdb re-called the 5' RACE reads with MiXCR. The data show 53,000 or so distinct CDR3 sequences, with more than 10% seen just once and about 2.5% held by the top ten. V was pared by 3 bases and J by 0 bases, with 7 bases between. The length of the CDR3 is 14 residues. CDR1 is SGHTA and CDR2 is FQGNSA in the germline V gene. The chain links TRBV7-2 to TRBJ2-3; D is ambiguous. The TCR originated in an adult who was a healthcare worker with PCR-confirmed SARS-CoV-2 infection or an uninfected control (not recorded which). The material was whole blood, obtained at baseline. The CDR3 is CASSLEPSTDTQYF. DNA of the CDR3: TGTGCCAGCAGCTTGGAGCCTAGCACAGATACGCAGTATTTT.